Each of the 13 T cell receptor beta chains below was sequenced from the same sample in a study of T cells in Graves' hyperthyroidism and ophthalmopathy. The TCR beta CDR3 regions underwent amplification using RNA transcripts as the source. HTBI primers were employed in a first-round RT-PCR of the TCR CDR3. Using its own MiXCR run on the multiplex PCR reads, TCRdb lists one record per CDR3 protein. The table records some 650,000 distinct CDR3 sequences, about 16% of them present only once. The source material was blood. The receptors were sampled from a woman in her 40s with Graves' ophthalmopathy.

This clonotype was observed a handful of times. DNA for the CDR3: TGCGCCAGCAGCTTGCTTAGCGGGAGGGCCGGCGAGCAGTACTTC. Protein product: CASSLLSGRAGEQYF. V is TRBV5-1 and J is TRBJ2-7; 11 bases map to TRBD2. The CDR3 sequence is 15 residues long. CDR1 is SGHRS, CDR2 YFSETQ, per germline. V shed 1 base, J shed 6 bases, and the junction held 6 bases outside the gene matches.

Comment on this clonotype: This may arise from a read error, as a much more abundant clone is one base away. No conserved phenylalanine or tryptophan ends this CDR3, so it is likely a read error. The CDR3 region has the DNA TGCGCCAGCAGCTTATTACTAGCGGGAGACTACAATGAGCAGTTCCTC. It translates to CASSLLLAGDYNEQFL. The V gene is TRBV5-1, the J gene TRBJ2-1; 11 bases match TRBD2. This CDR3 contains 16 residues. Germline V CDR1 and CDR2: SGHRS, YFSETQ. The ends lost 2 bases at V and 3 bases at J; junction bases unmatched: 4.

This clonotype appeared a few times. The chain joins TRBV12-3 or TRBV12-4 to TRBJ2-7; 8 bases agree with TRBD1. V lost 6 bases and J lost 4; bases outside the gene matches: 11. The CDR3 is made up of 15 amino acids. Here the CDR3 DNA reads TGTGCCAGCAGCCTAGGGGGACAGGTTGGGTACGAGCAGTACTTC. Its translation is CASSLGGQVGYEQYF.

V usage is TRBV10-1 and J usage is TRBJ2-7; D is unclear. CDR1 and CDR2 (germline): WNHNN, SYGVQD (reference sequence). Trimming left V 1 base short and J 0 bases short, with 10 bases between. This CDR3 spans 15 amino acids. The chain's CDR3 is CASSEYSTSSYEQYF. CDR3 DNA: TGCGCCAGCAGTGAGTACAGTACGAGCTCCTACGAGCAGTACTTC.

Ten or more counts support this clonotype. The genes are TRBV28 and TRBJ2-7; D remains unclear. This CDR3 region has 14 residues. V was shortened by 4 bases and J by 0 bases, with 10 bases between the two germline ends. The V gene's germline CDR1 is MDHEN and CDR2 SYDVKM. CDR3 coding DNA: TGTGCCAGCAGTTCCCGGCGAGACTCCTACGAGCAGTACTTC. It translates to CASSSRRDSYEQYF.

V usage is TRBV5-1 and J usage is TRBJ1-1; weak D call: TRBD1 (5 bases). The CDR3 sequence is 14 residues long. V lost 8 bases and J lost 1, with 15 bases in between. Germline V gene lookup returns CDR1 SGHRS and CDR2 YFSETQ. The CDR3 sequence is CASRGQIENTEAFF. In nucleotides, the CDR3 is TGCGCCAGTCGAGGACAAATCGAGAACACTGAAGCTTTCTTT.

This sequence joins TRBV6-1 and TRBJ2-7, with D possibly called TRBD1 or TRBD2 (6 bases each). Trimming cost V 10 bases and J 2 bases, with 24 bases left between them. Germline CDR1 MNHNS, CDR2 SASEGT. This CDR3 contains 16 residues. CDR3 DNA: TGTGCCACCACGCGAACTGCGGAGGGGGAAACCTACGAGCAGTACTTC. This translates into CATTRTAEGETYEQYF.

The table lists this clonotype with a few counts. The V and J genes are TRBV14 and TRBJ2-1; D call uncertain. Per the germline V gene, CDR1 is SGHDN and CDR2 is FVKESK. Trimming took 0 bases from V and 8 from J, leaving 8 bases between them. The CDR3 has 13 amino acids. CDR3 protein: CASSQELGDEQFF. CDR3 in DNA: TGTGCCAGCAGCCAAGAACTTGGCGATGAGCAGTTCTTC. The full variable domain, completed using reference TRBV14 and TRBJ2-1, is EAGVTQFPSHSVIEKGQTVTLRCDPISGHDNLYWYRRVMGKEIKFLLHFVKESKQDESGMPNNRFLAERTGGTYSTLKVQPAELEDSGVYFCASSQELGDEQFFGPGTRLTVL.

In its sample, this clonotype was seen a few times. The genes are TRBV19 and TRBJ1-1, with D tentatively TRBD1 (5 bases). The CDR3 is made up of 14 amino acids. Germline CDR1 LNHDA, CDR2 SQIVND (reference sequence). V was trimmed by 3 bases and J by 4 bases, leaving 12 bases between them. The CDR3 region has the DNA TGTGCCAGTAGTATTGTGGGGGAGGTCACTGAAGCTTTCTTT. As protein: CASSIVGEVTEAFF.

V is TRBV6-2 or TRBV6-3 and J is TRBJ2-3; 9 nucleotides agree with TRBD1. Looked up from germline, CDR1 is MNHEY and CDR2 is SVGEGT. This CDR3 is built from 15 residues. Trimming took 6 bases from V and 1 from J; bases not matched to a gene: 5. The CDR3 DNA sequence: TGTGCCAGCAGGGGGACAGGGAGCCGCACAGATACGCAGTATTTT. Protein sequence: CASRGTGSRTDTQYF.

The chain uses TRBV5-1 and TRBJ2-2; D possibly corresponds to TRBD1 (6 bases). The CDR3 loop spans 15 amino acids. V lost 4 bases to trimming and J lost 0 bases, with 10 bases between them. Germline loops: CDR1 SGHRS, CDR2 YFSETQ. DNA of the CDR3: TGCGCCAGCAGCCCGGGACATTCGAACACCGGGGAGCTGTTTTTT. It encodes CASSPGHSNTGELFF. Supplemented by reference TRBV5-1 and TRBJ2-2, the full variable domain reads KAGVTQTPRYLIKTRGQQVTLSCSPISGHRSVSWYQQTPGQGLQFLFEYFSETQRNKGNFPGRFSGRQFSNSRSEMNVSTLELGDSALYLCASSPGHSNTGELFFGEGSRLTVL.

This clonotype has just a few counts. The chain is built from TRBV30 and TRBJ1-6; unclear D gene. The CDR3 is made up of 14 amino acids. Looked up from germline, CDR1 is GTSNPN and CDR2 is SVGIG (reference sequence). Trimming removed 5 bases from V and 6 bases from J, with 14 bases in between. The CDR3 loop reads CAWASEDSNSPLHF. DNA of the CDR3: TGTGCCTGGGCGAGCGAGGATAGTAATTCACCCCTCCACTTT.

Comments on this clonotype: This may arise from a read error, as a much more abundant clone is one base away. CDR3 loop: CASRLIYEQYF. The CDR3, as DNA: TGTGCCAGCAGACTGATCTACGAGCAGTACTTC. The V gene is TRBV28, the J gene TRBJ2-7; unclear D gene. V dropped 6 bases and J dropped 3 bases, with 6 bases sitting between them. The germline gives CDR1 MDHEN, CDR2 SYDVKM. CDR3 size: 11 residues. Together with reference TRBV28 and TRBJ2-7, the CDR3 gives the full variable domain: DVKVTQSSRYLVKRTGEKVFLECVQDMDHENMFWYRQDPGLGLRLIYFSYDVKMKEKGDIPEGYSVSREKKERFSLILESASTNQTSMYLCASRLIYEQYFGPGTRLTVT.